One sample yielded the 27 T cell receptor beta chains listed below, sequenced in a study of cytotoxic CD8 clonotypes in ibrutinib-treated CLL. Sequenced by immunoSEQ multiplex PCR; TCRdb stores in-frame clones only, minus some. The sample contains about 92,000 clones, around 77% of which appear only once. The sample consisted of PBMCs, taken after 24 months of ibrutinib treatment. Receptors originate from a human donor with chronic lymphocytic leukemia.

The V call is TRBV5-1, the J call TRBJ2-1; weak D call: TRBD1 (5 bases). The CDR3 sequence is 16 residues long. Germline V gene lookup returns CDR1 SGHRS and CDR2 YFSETQ. Trimming removed 4 bases at V and 4 bases at J, with 18 bases between. The CDR3 nucleotides read TGCGCCAGCAGCCCGGACCCCCGTGGGGCTTACAATGAGCAGTTCTTC. It yields the protein CASSPDPRGAYNEQFF. The entire variable domain, with the rest obtained from reference TRBV5-1 and TRBJ2-1, is as follows: KAGVTQTPRYLIKTRGQQVTLSCSPISGHRSVSWYQQTPGQGLQFLFEYFSETQRNKGNFPGRFSGRQFSNSRSEMNVSTLELGDSALYLCASSPDPRGAYNEQFFGPGTRLTVL.

V gene TRBV7-6 combines with J gene TRBJ2-2; D uncertain. The germline gives CDR1 SGHVS, CDR2 FNYEAQ. The CDR3 contains 16 residues. V was pared by 1 base and J by 1 base, with 10 bases between. The CDR3: CASSLVAFRNTGELFF. CDR3 coding DNA: TGTGCCAGCAGCTTAGTTGCCTTCAGGAACACCGGGGAGCTGTTTTTT.

This chain joins TRBV2 and TRBJ1-4, with TRBD1 matching 7 bases. The germline CDR1 and CDR2 sequences are SNHLY and FYNNEI. This CDR3 is 18 amino acids long. V dropped 7 bases and J dropped 4; count of bases not matched to a gene: 18. The CDR3 reads CASTRVRQGPLGNEKLFF. CDR3 nucleotide sequence: TGTGCCAGCACCCGAGTCAGACAGGGCCCCCTCGGTAATGAAAAACTGTTTTTT.

The chain links TRBV7-9 to TRBJ2-1; TRBD2 matches at 8 bases. Trimming at V came to 2 bases and at J to 5 bases, leaving 2 bases not matched to a gene. The CDR3 length is 14 residues. Germline CDR1 and CDR2: SEHNR and FQNEAQ (reference sequence). This CDR3 reads CASSLRGGHNEQFF. The CDR3 DNA follows: TGTGCCAGCAGCTTACGGGGGGGCCACAATGAGCAGTTCTTC.

V usage is TRBV2 and J usage is TRBJ2-1; perhaps TRBD2 as D (6 bases). The CDR3 totals 13 residues. V lost 6 bases and J 5 bases, leaving 11 bases between the germline ends. Germline V gives CDR1 SNHLY, CDR2 FYNNEI. The CDR3 spells CASRRTTNNEQFF. The CDR3 coding sequence is TGTGCCAGCAGACGGACTACCAACAATGAGCAGTTCTTC.

The rearrangement uses TRBV5-1 and TRBJ2-7; 9 positions agree with TRBD1. The V and J ends lost 3 bases and 3 bases, in that order; junction bases with no gene match: 16. Looked up from germline, CDR1 is SGHRS and CDR2 is YFSETQ. This CDR3 region has 18 residues. In DNA form, the CDR3 reads TGCGCCAGCAGCTCATCCGGGACAGGGAGTGGGGATTACTACGAGCAGTACTTC. Its translation is CASSSSGTGSGDYYEQYF.

The chain combines TRBV7-9 with TRBJ1-1; no definite D call. Per germline, CDR1 SEHNR and CDR2 FQNEAQ (reference sequence). The CDR3 loop spans 17 amino acids. Trimming stripped 4 bases from V and 2 bases from J, with 20 bases between. CDR3 nucleotide sequence: TGTGCCAGCAGCTACCGACCGGACCGACCACTCAACACTGAAGCTTTCTTT. It translates to CASSYRPDRPLNTEAFF.

The CDR3 loop reads CSALGGAARFQETQYF. CDR3 bases: TGCAGCGCCTTGGGGGGGGCCGCTCGATTTCAAGAGACCCAGTACTTC. This rearrangement joins TRBV29-1 to TRBJ2-5; TRBD2 might be the D (7 bases). Germline loops: CDR1 SQVTM, CDR2 ANQGSEA. The V and J ends lost 7 bases and 2 bases respectively, with 23 bases between them. CDR3 length: 16 amino acids.

V gene TRBV5-4 combines with J gene TRBJ2-3; 12 nucleotides line up with TRBD2. Trimming removed 1 base from V and 6 bases from J; junction bases left unmatched: 9. The CDR3 is made up of 17 amino acids. From germline, CDR1 is SGHNT and CDR2 YYREEE (reference sequence). The CDR3, as DNA: TGTGCCAGCAGCTTGATACCACTAGCGGGAGGATTCGATACGCAGTATTTT. Encoded protein: CASSLIPLAGGFDTQYF.

The chain's CDR3 is CASSLVARGNTGELFF. The DNA of the CDR3 is TGTGCCAGCAGCTTAGTGGCCAGGGGAAACACCGGGGAGCTGTTTTTT. The V and J genes are TRBV7-2 and TRBJ2-2; D may be TRBD1 (6 bases). CDR3 size: 16 residues. V dropped 1 base and J dropped 2 bases, with 11 bases sitting between them. Germline CDR1 SGHTA, CDR2 FQGNSA.

The chain couples TRBV7-8 to TRBJ1-4; weak D call: TRBD1 (6 bases). Trimming pared 1 base from V and 0 bases from J, leaving 9 bases between. CDR1 and CDR2 from the germline V gene are SGHVS and FQNEAQ. This CDR3 has 16 amino acids. The CDR3 region has the DNA TGTGCCAGCAGCTTAGACCGACAGGCAACTAATGAAAAACTGTTTTTT. As protein: CASSLDRQATNEKLFF.

This clone has just one count. The chain recombines TRBV2 with TRBJ2-2; D possibly corresponds to TRBD1 (5 bases). The CDR3 is 13 amino acids. The germline V gene has CDR1 SNHLY and CDR2 FYNNEI. V was pared by 7 bases and J by 6 bases, with 12 bases between. This CDR3 is CASTRVLAGELFF. Written as DNA, the CDR3 is TGTGCCAGCACCAGGGTCTTGGCCGGGGAGCTGTTTTTT.

The chain has TRBV29-1 and TRBJ2-3, with TRBD2 identical over 10 bases. This CDR3 is 13 amino acids long. The V segment lost 6 bases and the J segment 6 bases; nucleotides outside the gene matches: 6. Germline V lookup: CDR1 SQVTM, CDR2 ANQGSEA. CDR3: CSVAPSGSDTQYF. In DNA form, the CDR3 reads TGCAGCGTAGCACCTAGCGGGAGCGATACGCAGTATTTT.

This chain links TRBV5-1 with TRBJ2-7; 9 positions match TRBD1. V gave up 3 bases and J gave up 0 bases; unmatched junction bases: 4. The CDR3 totals 15 residues. The germline V gene encodes CDR1 SGHRS and CDR2 YFSETQ. DNA for the CDR3: TGCGCCAGCAGCTCGACAGGGGGGAGCTCCTACGAGCAGTACTTC. It is translated as CASSSTGGSSYEQYF.

This clone was detected once. DNA of the CDR3: TGTGCCAGCAGACCCCGCGGGGGGGACAACTCCTACGAGCAGTACTTC. Encoded protein: CASRPRGGDNSYEQYF. J is TRBJ2-7 and V is TRBV6-6; 9 nucleotides align to TRBD2. CDR3 length equals 16 residues. Germline CDR1 and CDR2: MNHNY and SVGAGI (reference sequence). The trim removed 6 bases at V and 0 bases at J, leaving 9 bases unmatched.

This clone occurred once. The chain recombines TRBV29-1 with TRBJ2-2, with D perhaps TRBD1 (5 bases). Germline V gene lookup returns CDR1 SQVTM and CDR2 ANQGSEA. The CDR3 has 12 amino acids. V was shortened by 2 bases and J by 6 bases, with 7 bases between the two germline ends. CDR3 sequence: CSVEKGSGELFF. In DNA, the CDR3 is TGCAGCGTTGAAAAGGGGTCCGGGGAGCTGTTTTTT.

The chain employs TRBV7-6 and TRBJ2-1; possibly TRBD1 or TRBD2 for D (6 bases each). Germline CDR1 is SGHVS and CDR2 is FNYEAQ. Trimming pared 7 bases from V and 2 bases from J, leaving 15 bases between. The CDR3 spans 15 residues. In DNA, the CDR3 is TGTGCCAGCACATACGGTGGGGGGCCCTACAATGAGCAGTTCTTC. Protein product: CASTYGGGPYNEQFF. Using reference TRBV7-6 and TRBJ2-1 for the parts outside the CDR3, the full variable domain is GAGVSQSPRYKVTKRGQDVALRCDPISGHVSLYWYRQALGQGPEFLTYFNYEAQQDKSGLPNDRFSAERPEGSISTLTIQRTEQRDSAMYRCASTYGGGPYNEQFFGPGTRLTVL.

This clone was counted a few times. This chain joins TRBV10-3 and TRBJ2-7; TRBD1 might be the D (6 bases). The germline V and J ends were trimmed by 9 bases and 2 bases, with 17 bases remaining between them. This CDR3 has 14 amino acids. The V gene's germline CDR1 is ENHRY and CDR2 SYGVKD. For the CDR3, the DNA is TGTGCCATGGCTCGACAGGACTCAGCCTACGAGCAGTACTTC. This encodes CAMARQDSAYEQYF.

This clone showed up just a few times. V and J are TRBV27 and TRBJ2-3; 14 nucleotides agree with TRBD2. The ends lost 7 bases at V and 3 bases at J; junction bases unmatched: 12. This CDR3 contains 18 residues. CDR1 MNHEY and CDR2 SMNVEV come from the germline V gene (reference sequence). The CDR3 nucleotides read TGTGCCAGCATCTCCGGGACTAGCGGGAGAGGTTGGACAGATACGCAGTATTTT. Its translation is CASISGTSGRGWTDTQYF.

The CDR3 DNA reads as TGTGCCAGCGGGACTGCAGAAGCCAAAAACATTCAGTACTTC. Protein: CASGTAEAKNIQYF. The chain employs TRBV2 and TRBJ2-4; D perhaps matches TRBD2 (6 bases). This CDR3 has 14 residues. CDR1 is SNHLY and CDR2 is FYNNEI in the germline V gene. V was cut by 8 bases and J by 0 bases, with 11 bases left in between.

The rearrangement uses TRBV6-1 and TRBJ2-1; a weak D match, TRBD1 (6 bases). V was cut by 3 bases and J by 8 bases, with 11 bases left in between. Germline loops: CDR1 MNHNS, CDR2 SASEGT. The CDR3 spans 13 residues. CDR3 in DNA: TGTGCCAGCAGTGAGTTCAGGGGCCATGAGCAGTTCTTC. Translated, it gives CASSEFRGHEQFF.

This chain joins TRBV5-1 and TRBJ1-1; 9 bases fit TRBD1. There are 15 residues in the CDR3. Germline trimming cut 6 bases from V and 8 bases from J; bases unmatched to any gene: 14. In germline, CDR1 is SGHRS, CDR2 YFSETQ. The CDR3 DNA reads as TGCGCCAGCACGCTTCTCGAGGGACAGGGTTTAGAAGCTTTCTTT. Its translation is CASTLLEGQGLEAFF.

V and J are TRBV11-2 and TRBJ2-1; D possibly corresponds to TRBD2 (6 bases). Trimming removed 5 bases at V and 12 bases at J, with 14 bases between. Germline assignment: CDR1 SGHAT and CDR2 FQNNGV. CDR3 length equals 12 residues. This CDR3 reads CASSAAGLAQFF. As DNA, the CDR3 is TGTGCCAGCAGCGCGGCGGGACTGGCGCAGTTCTTC.

The chain combines TRBV18 with TRBJ2-7; maybe TRBD2 (6 bases). Between the trimmed V and J ends, which lost 1 base and 4 bases, there was a span of 17 bases. Germline V gene lookup returns CDR1 KGHSH and CDR2 LQKENI. The CDR3 loop spans 16 amino acids. CDR3 nucleotide sequence: TGTGCCAGCTCACCACTTGGGACTCGCCTAGAGTACGAGCAGTACTTC. Amino acid sequence: CASSPLGTRLEYEQYF. The full variable domain, in which reference TRBV18 and TRBJ2-7 provide the parts outside the CDR3, is NAGVMQNPRHLVRRRGQEARLRCSPMKGHSHVYWYRQLPEEGLKFMVYLQKENIIDESGMPKERFSAEFPKEGPSILRIQQVVRGDSAAYFCASSPLGTRLEYEQYFGPGTRLTVT.

The CDR3 protein is CASSPAGVSYGYTF. CDR3 DNA sequence: TGCGCCAGCAGCCCAGCGGGTGTATCGTATGGCTACACCTTC. The chain carries TRBV4-1 and TRBJ1-2; no firm D call. Germline lookup yields CDR1 MGHRA and CDR2 YSYEKL. The CDR3 has 14 amino acids. The ends were cut back, 4 bases at V and 5 bases at J, with 14 bases in the middle.

The V gene is TRBV2, the J gene TRBJ2-7, with D uncertain. V was shortened by 1 base and J by 0 bases, with 7 bases between the two germline ends. The length of the CDR3 is 14 residues. Germline values: CDR1 SNHLY, CDR2 FYNNEI. The CDR3 nucleotides are TGTGCCAGCAGTGAAGGCGACACCTCCTACGAGCAGTACTTC. This translates into CASSEGDTSYEQYF.

This clone was observed a handful of times. The chain has TRBV2 and TRBJ2-1; 12 nucleotides match TRBD2. V lost 6 bases and J lost 6; bases outside the gene matches: 6. This CDR3 region has 15 residues. Germline values: CDR1 SNHLY, CDR2 FYNNEI. CDR3 DNA sequence: TGTGCCAGCAGCGATCTAGCGGGAGGGATCAATGAGCAGTTCTTC. It yields the protein CASSDLAGGINEQFF.